These T cell receptor beta chains were read from a single sample in a study of cytomegalovirus exposure and HLA in healthy donors. Clones were sequenced by immunoSEQ multiplex PCR, and TCRdb holds only the in-frame ones, with some missing. The profile shows roughly 150,000 clones, about 72% of them singletons. Material for sequencing was PBMCs. These receptors came from a man aged 40-55 years in good health and CMV-seronegative. The CDR3 runs from the conserved cysteine through the conserved F or W. D genes are given only for firm matches. Where a row states a size, it is once, few, many or the class of an expanded clone; other rows omit it.

>TRBV30|TRBD1|.|TRBJ2-7|12
CAWDRGQYEQYF
TGTGCCTGGGACAGGGGGCAGTACGAGCAGTACTTC
>TRBV30|TRBD2|.|TRBJ2-1|15
CAWRSTSWATNEQFF
TGTGCCTGGAGGTCGACTAGCTGGGCCACTAATGAGCAGTTCTTC
>TRBV30|TRBD1|.|TRBJ2-7|16
CAWSGVGTAKNYEQYF
TGTGCCTGGAGTGGAGTAGGGACAGCAAAAAACTACGAGCAGTACTTC
>TRBV7-8|TRBD2|.|TRBJ2-3|14
CASSQSGLAGPSGF
TGTGCCAGCAGCCAGTCCGGACTAGCGGGACCCTCAGGTTTT
>TRBV5-1|TRBD1|.|TRBJ1-1|13
CASSLGTGVEAFF
TGCGCCAGCAGCTTGGGGACAGGGGTGGAAGCTTTCTTT
>TRBV29-1|TRBD2|.|TRBJ2-5|15
CSVDLAGATQETQYF
TGCAGCGTTGATTTAGCGGGAGCTACCCAAGAGACCCAGTACTTC
>TRBV9|TRBD1|.|TRBJ2-3|14
CASSVGTGGDTQYF
TGTGCCAGCAGCGTAGGGACAGGGGGAGATACGCAGTATTTT
>TRBV19|TRBD2|.|TRBJ2-3|14
CASSGLAATDTQYF
TGTGCCAGTAGCGGACTAGCGGCGACAGATACGCAGTATTTT
>TRBV6-1|.|.|TRBJ1-1|15
CASRTSGLRSSEAFF
TGTGCCAGCAGAACCTCGGGACTCAGGTCATCGGAAGCTTTCTTT
>TRBV18|.|.|TRBJ2-5|15
CASSPPGVLEETQYF
TGTGCCAGCTCACCACCAGGGGTTTTGGAAGAGACCCAGTACTTC
>TRBV13|.|.|TRBJ1-6|16
CASSLDQGSYNSPLHF
TGTGCCAGCAGCTTGGACCAGGGATCCTATAATTCACCCCTCCACTTT
>TRBV11-2|.|few|TRBJ1-1|13
CASSHVGGTEAFF
TGTGCCAGCAGCCATGTAGGGGGCACTGAAGCTTTCTTT
>TRBV4-1|.|.|TRBJ1-1|15
CASSQPQGGGTEAFF
TGCGCCAGCAGCCAACCTCAGGGAGGTGGTACTGAAGCTTTCTTT
>TRBV13|.|.|TRBJ1-1|13
CASSLGFGTEAFF
TGTGCCAGCAGCTTAGGGTTCGGCACTGAAGCTTTCTTT
>TRBV5-4|TRBD2|.|TRBJ2-7|14
CASSFSGRAREQYF
TGTGCCAGCAGCTTTAGCGGGAGGGCCCGCGAGCAGTACTTC
>TRBV7-2|TRBD1|.|TRBJ2-7|15
CASSSPTGGPYEQYF
TGTGCCAGCAGTTCCCCGACAGGGGGGCCCTACGAGCAGTACTTC
>TRBV14|TRBD2|.|TRBJ2-7|13
CASSHREVREQYF
TGTGCCAGCAGCCATCGGGAGGTTCGAGAGCAGTACTTC
>TRBV2|TRBD1|.|TRBJ1-2|12
CASALTGVGYTF
TGTGCCAGCGCTCTGACAGGGGTAGGCTACACCTTC
>TRBV5-4|.|.|TRBJ1-1|12
CASSLDPERPFF
TGTGCCAGCAGCTTGGACCCGGAGAGACCTTTCTTT
>TRBV19|TRBD1|.|TRBJ1-5|16
CASRVLTGNSNQPQHF
TGTGCCAGTAGGGTTCTGACAGGGAACTCCAATCAGCCCCAGCATTTT
>TRBV9|TRBD2|few|TRBJ2-5|17
CASSVGLAGGQLETQYF
TGTGCCAGCAGCGTAGGACTAGCGGGGGGGCAGTTGGAGACCCAGTACTTC
>TRBV6-5|TRBD1|once|TRBJ1-2|16
CASSYMDRGNNSFSTF
TGTGCCAGCAGTTACATGGACAGGGGGAATAATTCCTTCTCCACCTTC
>TRBV5-1|TRBD2|.|TRBJ2-5|16
CASSLRLAGFQETQYF
TGCGCCAGCAGCTTGAGGCTAGCGGGGTTCCAAGAGACCCAGTACTTC
>TRBV6-6|TRBD1|few|TRBJ1-1|16
CASSSTYQGAPTEAFF
TGTGCCAGCAGCTCAACGTATCAGGGGGCTCCCACTGAAGCTTTCTTT